The 19 T cell receptor beta chains listed next were all sequenced from one sample in a study of CD8 T cells in Susac syndrome (dated by TCRdb to about 2019). Library method: the immunoSEQ multiplex PCR assay. RNA was extracted using the RNeasy kit, and roughly 0.5 to 1 ug of the RNA was reverse transcribed with random hexamers. The public sequencing data were trimmed at Q25 with fastp and processed into clonotypes with MiXCR by TCRdb, which kept only in-frame beta chains. Records with the same CDR3 protein are collapsed into one entry carrying the most frequent genes and DNA. Across this sample there are 77,000 or so distinct CDR3 sequences, with about 95% seen only once. Of the sample, about 0.38% falls within the top ten clones. The sequencing sample was made of CD8+ T cells from PBMCs. The source is a human donor with multiple sclerosis.

The chain recombines TRBV15 with TRBJ2-5, with 8 bases identical to TRBD2. V lost 0 bases to trimming and J lost 4 bases; unmatched junction nucleotides: 10. The CDR3 runs to 17 residues. The germline CDR1 and CDR2 sequences are LNHNV and YYDKDF (reference sequence). CDR3 loop: CATSRDSPRGGGETQYF. As DNA, the CDR3 is TGTGCCACCAGCAGAGATTCCCCCCGGGGGGGCGGAGAGACCCAGTACTTC. Full variable domain (rest looked up from reference TRBV15 and TRBJ2-5): DAMVIQNPRYQVTQFGKPVTLSCSQTLNHNVMYWYQQKSSQAPKLLFHYYDKDFNNEADTPDNFQSRRPNTSFCFLDIRSPGLGDTAMYLCATSRDSPRGGGETQYFGPGTRLLVL.

This chain uses TRBV7-2 with TRBJ2-6, with a weak D call TRBD2 (7 bases). V lost 10 bases to trimming and J lost 0 bases, with 16 bases between them. CDR1 SGHTA and CDR2 FQGNSA come from the germline V gene. This CDR3 is 16 amino acids long. The CDR3 DNA follows: TGTGCCACTTCTGCGGGGGCTCCCTCTGGGGCCAACGTCCTGACTTTC. Its protein is CATSAGAPSGANVLTF. Complete variable domain (other parts from reference TRBV7-2 and TRBJ2-6): GAGVSQSPSNKVTEKGKDVELRCDPISGHTALYWYRQSLGQGLEFLIYFQGNSAPDKSGLPSDRFSAERTGGSVSTLTIQRTQQEDSAVYLCATSAGAPSGANVLTFGAGSRLTVL.

The rearrangement uses TRBV19 and TRBJ1-5, with a tentative D call TRBD1 (6 bases). CDR1 is LNHDA, CDR2 SQIVND, per germline (reference sequence). The length of the CDR3 is 14 residues. Trimming stripped 3 bases from V and 6 bases from J, with 12 bases between. This chain's CDR3 is CASSIAGGGQPQHF. CDR3 DNA sequence: TGTGCCAGTAGTATTGCGGGGGGCGGTCAGCCCCAGCATTTT.

The DNA for the CDR3 is TGTGCCAGCAGCTTAGGGGGGACTCAGCCCCAGCATTTT. Its translation is CASSLGGTQPQHF. The rearrangement links TRBV7-8 to TRBJ1-5; tentatively, D is TRBD1 (5 bases). The CDR3 totals 13 residues. V was clipped by 1 base and J by 6 bases, with 7 bases between them. Germline V gives CDR1 SGHVS, CDR2 FQNEAQ.

CDR3 sequence reads: CAWAPSWGEQFF. DNA of the CDR3: TGTGCCTGGGCCCCATCATGGGGTGAGCAGTTCTTC. The chain uses TRBV30 and TRBJ2-1; no clear D. The CDR3 has 12 amino acids. The germline gives CDR1 GTSNPN, CDR2 SVGIG (reference sequence). V lost 5 bases, J lost 9 bases, and 14 bases lay in between.

The chain combines TRBV12-3 or TRBV12-4 with TRBJ2-7; D is possibly TRBD2 (6 bases). CDR3 length: 14 residues. V was cut by 3 bases and J by 3 bases, with 12 bases left in between. The CDR3 spells CASSFGLANYEQYF. CDR3 sequence (DNA): TGTGCCAGCAGTTTCGGGCTAGCGAACTACGAGCAGTACTTC.

The rearrangement links TRBV19 to TRBJ2-5; no firm D call. Germline V CDR1 and CDR2: LNHDA, SQIVND (reference sequence). The CDR3 consists of 13 residues. The CDR3 DNA is TGTGTCAGATTCGGTTCAGTGAAAGAGACCCAGTACTTC. Encoded protein: CVRFGSVKETQYF.

The rearrangement links TRBV13 to TRBJ1-1; a weak D match, TRBD1 (5 bases). Germline CDR1 and CDR2: PRHDT and FYEKMQ (reference sequence). V lost 5 bases, J lost 6 bases, and 13 bases lay in between. The CDR3 is made up of 13 amino acids. The CDR3 is CASSPNGGPEAFF. The CDR3 DNA is TGTGCCAGCAGCCCCAATGGGGGACCTGAAGCTTTCTTT.

The rearrangement links TRBV7-9 to TRBJ2-5; 10 bases are shared with TRBD2. V shed 5 bases and J 5 bases; nucleotides not matched to a gene: 14. The CDR3 loop spans 17 amino acids. Germline V gene lookup returns CDR1 SEHNR and CDR2 FQNEAQ (reference sequence). CDR3 nucleotide sequence: TGTGCCAGCAGCCCTCCGATGGAAGCGGGGGGGCCTGAGACCCAGTACTTC. Translation gives CASSPPMEAGGPETQYF.

This sequence joins TRBV27 and TRBJ2-2, with D hard to call. Trimming pared 6 bases from V and 5 bases from J, leaving 16 bases between. The V gene's germline CDR1 is MNHEY and CDR2 SMNVEV (reference sequence). The CDR3 is 15 residues long. The CDR3 DNA reads TGTGCCAGCAGCTTAATAAGGTCGGGTACCGGGGAGCTGTTTTTT. It translates to CASSLIRSGTGELFF.

J is TRBJ2-7 and V is TRBV12-3 or TRBV12-4; D gene ambiguous. V was pared by 1 base and J by 5 bases, with 12 bases between. The CDR3 loop spans 14 amino acids. This CDR3 is CASSLGTRGDEQYF. DNA of the CDR3: TGTGCCAGCAGTTTAGGGACCCGAGGAGACGAGCAGTACTTC.

The V gene is TRBV27, the J gene TRBJ2-4; D is undetermined. The ends were cut back, 4 bases at V and 5 bases at J, with 9 bases in the middle. The length of the CDR3 is 13 residues. Germline V CDR1 and CDR2: MNHEY, SMNVEV (reference sequence). The CDR3 protein is CASSYGLQNIQYF. CDR3 coding DNA: TGTGCCAGCAGTTACGGGCTCCAAAACATTCAGTACTTC.

The rearrangement joins TRBV19 to TRBJ2-1; perhaps TRBD1 as D (6 bases). Germline CDR1 reads LNHDA; CDR2 reads SQIVND (reference sequence). Trimming removed 4 bases from V and 1 base from J, with 11 bases in between. This CDR3 has 15 amino acids. The CDR3 loop is CASSTGAGSYNEQFF. CDR3 DNA sequence: TGTGCCAGTAGTACAGGGGCAGGGTCCTACAATGAGCAGTTCTTC.

CDR3 sequence: CASSLEEGPYGYTF. The CDR3, as DNA: TGCGCCAGCAGCTTGGAAGAGGGCCCCTATGGCTACACCTTC. The chain combines TRBV5-1 with TRBJ1-2; D gene ambiguous. The V and J ends lost 0 bases and 4 bases respectively, with 10 bases between them. The CDR3 is made up of 14 amino acids. The germline V gene encodes CDR1 SGHRS and CDR2 YFSETQ.

The chain carries TRBV19 and TRBJ1-5; D remains unclear. There are 14 residues in the CDR3. Looked up from germline, CDR1 is LNHDA and CDR2 is SQIVND (reference sequence). V was cut by 6 bases and J by 1 base, with 10 bases left in between. CDR3 residues: CASRPVGSNQPQHF. CDR3 DNA sequence: TGTGCCAGTAGGCCCGTGGGGAGCAATCAGCCCCAGCATTTT.

This chain uses TRBV10-2 with TRBJ2-1, with 12 bases fitting TRBD2. The CDR3 consists of 15 residues. Germline-derived CDR1 and CDR2 are WSHSY and SAAADI. V trimming: 6 bases; J trimming: 12 bases; junction bases outside the gene matches: 12. The CDR3 coding sequence is TGCGCCAGCAGACCAACCGGGACTAGCGGGTCCCGGCAGTTCTTC. Translating it yields CASRPTGTSGSRQFF.

V and J are TRBV12-5 and TRBJ2-2; D may correspond to TRBD1 or TRBD2 (5 bases each). The germline gives CDR1 LGHNT, CDR2 FRNRAP. The CDR3 length is 16 residues. Trimming took off 6 bases at V and 1 base at J, with 15 bases between the two ends. In DNA, the CDR3 is TGTGCTAGTGGCTCCCCCGGGACCTTGAACACCGGGGAGCTGTTTTTT. Residues: CASGSPGTLNTGELFF.

The CDR3 coding sequence is TGTGCCATCAGTGAGGTAGGGGATCAGCCCCAGCATTTT. Its translation is CAISEVGDQPQHF. This chain uses TRBV10-3 with TRBJ1-5; maybe TRBD1 (5 bases). The CDR3 is 13 residues long. Germline-derived CDR1 and CDR2 are ENHRY and SYGVKD. V gave up 2 bases and J gave up 5 bases, with 7 bases separating them.

The J gene is TRBJ1-6, the V gene TRBV7-9; no clear D. CDR1 SEHNR and CDR2 FQNEAQ come from the germline V gene (reference sequence). The CDR3 extends over 15 amino acids. Trimming took off 5 bases at V and 7 bases at J, with 15 bases between the two ends. The CDR3 DNA reads TGTGCCAGCAGCCCTACTGACGGAACCAATTCACCCCTCCACTTT. Translation gives CASSPTDGTNSPLHF.